The T cell receptor beta chain described here comes from a study of shared clonotypes between healthy human individuals. Study-level points and caveats: An anticipated effect of sequencing depth on clonotype sharing among donors was recognized. It was only blood that was sampled, and tissue repertoires likely differ. Naive CD4 clonotypes overlapped across a few donors at approximately 5.5%.

At the deep level, the assay was run. Repertoires were generated with immunoSEQ multiplex PCR, while TCRdb's copy carries only in-frame clones and drops some. The data contain about 2,200,000 clones, just over 90% of them seen just once; the ten biggest clones take up under 2%. Worth noting for this clone: What it binds is unknown.

Trimming left V 0 bases short and J 0 bases short, with 15 bases between. This CDR3 has 17 residues. Germline V gives CDR1 LGHNA, CDR2 YSLEER. Naivety among CD8 cells was defined by CD45RO negativity and positive CCR7 selection, thereby excluding terminally differentiated effector memory CD45RA+ cells. The source is a man between 18 and 29 years old in good health. Some clones in this sample may be carry-over from other donors' samples. V and J are TRBV4-3 and TRBJ2-7, with a possible D match to TRBD2 (5 bases). The source material was naive CD8+ T cells from PBMCs. The CDR3 nucleotides are TGCGCCAGCAGCCAAGATCTTACCACGAGCGGCTCCTACGAGCAGTACTTC. Residues: CASSQDLTTSGSYEQYF.